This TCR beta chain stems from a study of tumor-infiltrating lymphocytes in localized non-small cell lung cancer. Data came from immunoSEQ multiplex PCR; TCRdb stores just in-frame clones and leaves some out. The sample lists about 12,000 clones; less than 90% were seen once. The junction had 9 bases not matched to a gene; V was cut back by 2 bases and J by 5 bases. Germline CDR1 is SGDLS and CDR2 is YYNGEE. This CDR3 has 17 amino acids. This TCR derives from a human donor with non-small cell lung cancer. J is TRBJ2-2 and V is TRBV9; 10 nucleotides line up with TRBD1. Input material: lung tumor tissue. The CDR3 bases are TGTGCCAGCAGCGTTGGAGACAGGGGGCAGGGAACCGGGGAGCTGTTTTTT. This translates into CASSVGDRGQGTGELFF.